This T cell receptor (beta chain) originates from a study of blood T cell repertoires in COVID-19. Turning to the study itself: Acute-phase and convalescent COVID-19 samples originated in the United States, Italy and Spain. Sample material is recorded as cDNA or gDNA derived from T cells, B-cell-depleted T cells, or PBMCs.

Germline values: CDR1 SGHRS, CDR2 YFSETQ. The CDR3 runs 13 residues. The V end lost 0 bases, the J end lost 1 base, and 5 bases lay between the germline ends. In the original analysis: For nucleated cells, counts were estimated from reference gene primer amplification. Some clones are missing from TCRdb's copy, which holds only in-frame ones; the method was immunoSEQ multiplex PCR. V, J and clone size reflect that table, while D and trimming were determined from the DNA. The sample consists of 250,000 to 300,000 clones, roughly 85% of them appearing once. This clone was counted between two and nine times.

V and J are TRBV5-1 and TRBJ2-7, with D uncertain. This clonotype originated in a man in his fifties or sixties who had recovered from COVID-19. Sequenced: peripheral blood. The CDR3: CASSLDPSYEQYF. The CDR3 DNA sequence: TGCGCCAGCAGCTTGGATCCGTCCTACGAGCAGTACTTC.